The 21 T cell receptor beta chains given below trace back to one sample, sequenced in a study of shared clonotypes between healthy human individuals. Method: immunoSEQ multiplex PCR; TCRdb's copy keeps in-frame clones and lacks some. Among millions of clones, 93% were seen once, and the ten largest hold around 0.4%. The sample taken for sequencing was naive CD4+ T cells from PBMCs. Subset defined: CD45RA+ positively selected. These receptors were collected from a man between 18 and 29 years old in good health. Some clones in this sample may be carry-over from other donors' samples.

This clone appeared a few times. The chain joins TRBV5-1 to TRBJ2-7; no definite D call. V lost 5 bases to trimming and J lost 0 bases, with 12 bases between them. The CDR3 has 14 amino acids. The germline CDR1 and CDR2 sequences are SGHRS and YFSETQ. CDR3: CASRSQGSSYEQYF. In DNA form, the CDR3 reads TGCGCCAGCAGATCCCAAGGATCCTCCTACGAGCAGTACTTC.

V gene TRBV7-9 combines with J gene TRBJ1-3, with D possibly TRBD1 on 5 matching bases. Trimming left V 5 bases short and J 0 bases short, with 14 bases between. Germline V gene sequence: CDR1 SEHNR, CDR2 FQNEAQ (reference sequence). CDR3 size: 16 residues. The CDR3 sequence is CASSPRDLRSGNTIYF. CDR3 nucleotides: TGTGCCAGCAGCCCTCGGGACCTCCGCTCTGGAAACACCATATATTTT.

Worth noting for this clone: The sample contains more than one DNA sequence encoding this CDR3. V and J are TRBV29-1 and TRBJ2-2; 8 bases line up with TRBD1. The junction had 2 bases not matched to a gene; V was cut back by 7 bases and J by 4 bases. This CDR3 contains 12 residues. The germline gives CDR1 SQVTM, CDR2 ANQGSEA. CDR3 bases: TGCAGCGCAGGACAGGGCACCGGGGAGCTGTTTTTT. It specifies CSAGQGTGELFF.

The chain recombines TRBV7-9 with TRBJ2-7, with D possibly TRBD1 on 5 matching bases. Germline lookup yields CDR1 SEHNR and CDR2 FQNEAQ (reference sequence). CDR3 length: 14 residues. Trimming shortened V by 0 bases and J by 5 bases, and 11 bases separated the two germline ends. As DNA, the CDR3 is TGTGCCAGCAGCTTAGCGGGTGCAGGGAACGAGCAGTACTTC. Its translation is CASSLAGAGNEQYF.

CDR3 nucleotide sequence: TGTGCCAGCAGTGAAGCACCCACAGGCGTCTATGGCTACACCTTC. Protein: CASSEAPTGVYGYTF. V is TRBV2 and J is TRBJ1-2, with D maybe TRBD1 (5 bases). Trimming removed 0 bases at V and 4 bases at J, with 12 bases between. This CDR3 has 15 residues. CDR1 is SNHLY and CDR2 is FYNNEI in the germline V gene.

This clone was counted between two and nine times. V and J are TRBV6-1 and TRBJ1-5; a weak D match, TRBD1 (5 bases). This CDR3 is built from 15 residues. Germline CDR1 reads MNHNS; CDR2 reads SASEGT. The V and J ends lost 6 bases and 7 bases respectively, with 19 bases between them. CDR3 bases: TGTGCCAGCAGGGGACTCGCCGTGTGGGTGCAGCCCCAGCATTTT. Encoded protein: CASRGLAVWVQPQHF.

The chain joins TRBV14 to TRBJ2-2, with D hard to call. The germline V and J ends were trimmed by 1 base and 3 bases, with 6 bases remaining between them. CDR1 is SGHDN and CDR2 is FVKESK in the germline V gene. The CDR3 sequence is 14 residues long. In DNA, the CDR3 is TGTGCCAGCAGCCAAGTTTGGGACACCGGGGAGCTGTTTTTT. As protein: CASSQVWDTGELFF.

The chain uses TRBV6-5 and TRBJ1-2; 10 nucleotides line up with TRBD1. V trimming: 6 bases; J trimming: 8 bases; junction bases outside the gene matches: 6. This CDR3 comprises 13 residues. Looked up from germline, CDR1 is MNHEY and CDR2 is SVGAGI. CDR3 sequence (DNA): TGTGCCAGCAGCCCAGACAGGGGGCGCGGCTACACCTTC. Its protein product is CASSPDRGRGYTF.

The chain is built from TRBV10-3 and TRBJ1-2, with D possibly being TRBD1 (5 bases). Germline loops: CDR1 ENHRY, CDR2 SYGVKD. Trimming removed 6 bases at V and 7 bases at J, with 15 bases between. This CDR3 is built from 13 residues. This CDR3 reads CAIRLTGLSGYTF. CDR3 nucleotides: TGTGCCATCAGACTTACAGGCTTAAGTGGCTACACCTTC.

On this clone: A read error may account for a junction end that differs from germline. The CDR3 is CAGSGRGQYYEQYF. CDR3 DNA sequence: TGTGCCGGCAGTGGACGAGGACAGTACTACGAGCAGTACTTC. The chain uses TRBV6-1 and TRBJ2-7; possibly TRBD1 for D (6 bases). CDR3 length equals 14 residues. Germline V gives CDR1 MNHNS, CDR2 SASEGT.

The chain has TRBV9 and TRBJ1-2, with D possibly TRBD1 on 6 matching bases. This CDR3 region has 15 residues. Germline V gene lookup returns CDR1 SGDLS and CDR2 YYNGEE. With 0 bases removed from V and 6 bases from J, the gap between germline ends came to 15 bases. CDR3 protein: CASSVGGQLRNGYTF. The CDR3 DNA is TGTGCCAGCAGCGTAGGGGGACAACTTAGGAATGGCTACACCTTC.

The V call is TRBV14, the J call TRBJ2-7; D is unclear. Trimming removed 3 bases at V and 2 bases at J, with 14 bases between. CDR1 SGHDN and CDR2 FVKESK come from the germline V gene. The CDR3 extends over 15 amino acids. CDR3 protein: CASSQYGRYAYEQYF. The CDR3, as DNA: TGTGCCAGCAGCCAGTACGGCCGGTATGCCTACGAGCAGTACTTC.

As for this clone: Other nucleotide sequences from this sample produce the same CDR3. Written as DNA, the CDR3 is TGTGCCAGCAGTTACCTTAAGGACACTGAAGCTTTCTTT. Translated, it gives CASSYLKDTEAFF. The chain joins TRBV6-5 to TRBJ1-1; D is unresolved. This CDR3 comprises 13 residues. CDR1 is MNHEY and CDR2 is SVGAGI in the germline V gene. With 2 bases removed from V and 3 bases from J, the gap between germline ends came to 7 bases.

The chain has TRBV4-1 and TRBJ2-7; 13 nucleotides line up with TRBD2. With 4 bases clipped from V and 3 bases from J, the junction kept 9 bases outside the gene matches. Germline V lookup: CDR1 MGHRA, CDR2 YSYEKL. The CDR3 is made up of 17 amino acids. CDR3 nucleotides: TGCGCCAGCAGCCTCCGGACTAGCGGGAGATCCCACTACGAGCAGTACTTC. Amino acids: CASSLRTSGRSHYEQYF.

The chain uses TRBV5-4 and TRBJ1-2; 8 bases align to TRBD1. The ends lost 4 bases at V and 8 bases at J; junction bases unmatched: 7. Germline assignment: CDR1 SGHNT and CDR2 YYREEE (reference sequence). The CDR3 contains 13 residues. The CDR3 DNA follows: TGTGCCAGCAGCCCTAACGACAGGGGAGGCTACACCTTC. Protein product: CASSPNDRGGYTF.

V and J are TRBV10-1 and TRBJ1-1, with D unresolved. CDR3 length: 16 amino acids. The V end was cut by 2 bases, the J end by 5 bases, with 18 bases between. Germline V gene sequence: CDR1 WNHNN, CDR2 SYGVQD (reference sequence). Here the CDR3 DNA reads TGCGCCAGCAGTGAGGGGTGGCAAGGGCGAAAGACTGAAGCTTTCTTT. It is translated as CASSEGWQGRKTEAFF.

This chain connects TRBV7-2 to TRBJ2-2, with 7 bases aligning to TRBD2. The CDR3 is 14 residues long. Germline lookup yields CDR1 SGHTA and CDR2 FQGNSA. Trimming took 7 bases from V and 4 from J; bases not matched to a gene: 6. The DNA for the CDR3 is TGTGCCAGCACTAGGGGCGGGGGCACCGGGGAGCTGTTTTTT. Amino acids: CASTRGGGTGELFF.

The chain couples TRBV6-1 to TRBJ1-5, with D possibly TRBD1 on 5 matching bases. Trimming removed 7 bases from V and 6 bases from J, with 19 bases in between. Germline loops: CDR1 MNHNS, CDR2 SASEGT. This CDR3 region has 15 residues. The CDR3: CASIEGMAGVQPQHF. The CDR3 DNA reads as TGTGCCAGCATCGAAGGAATGGCGGGGGTTCAGCCCCAGCATTTT.

CDR3 in DNA: TGTGCCATCAAGAGGTTTGTGGGGCCCGACGGAGACACTGAAGCTTTCTTT. This encodes CAIKRFVGPDGDTEAFF. This chain uses TRBV10-3 with TRBJ1-1; a possible D gene is TRBD1 (5 bases). The CDR3 is 17 amino acids. Trimming pared 7 bases from V and 3 bases from J, leaving 24 bases between. Germline V gene lookup returns CDR1 ENHRY and CDR2 SYGVKD.

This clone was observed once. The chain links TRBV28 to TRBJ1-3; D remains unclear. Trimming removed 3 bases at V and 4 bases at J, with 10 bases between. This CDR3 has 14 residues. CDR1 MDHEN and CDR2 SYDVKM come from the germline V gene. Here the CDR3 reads CASSFGMGGNTIYF. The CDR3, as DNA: TGTGCCAGCAGTTTCGGGATGGGCGGAAACACCATATATTTT.

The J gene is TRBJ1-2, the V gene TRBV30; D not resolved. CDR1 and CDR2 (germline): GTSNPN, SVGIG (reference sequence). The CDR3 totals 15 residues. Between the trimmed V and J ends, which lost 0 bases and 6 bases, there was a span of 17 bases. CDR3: CAWSVLRGRHNGYTF. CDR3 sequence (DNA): TGTGCCTGGAGTGTACTGAGAGGGAGGCACAATGGCTACACCTTC.